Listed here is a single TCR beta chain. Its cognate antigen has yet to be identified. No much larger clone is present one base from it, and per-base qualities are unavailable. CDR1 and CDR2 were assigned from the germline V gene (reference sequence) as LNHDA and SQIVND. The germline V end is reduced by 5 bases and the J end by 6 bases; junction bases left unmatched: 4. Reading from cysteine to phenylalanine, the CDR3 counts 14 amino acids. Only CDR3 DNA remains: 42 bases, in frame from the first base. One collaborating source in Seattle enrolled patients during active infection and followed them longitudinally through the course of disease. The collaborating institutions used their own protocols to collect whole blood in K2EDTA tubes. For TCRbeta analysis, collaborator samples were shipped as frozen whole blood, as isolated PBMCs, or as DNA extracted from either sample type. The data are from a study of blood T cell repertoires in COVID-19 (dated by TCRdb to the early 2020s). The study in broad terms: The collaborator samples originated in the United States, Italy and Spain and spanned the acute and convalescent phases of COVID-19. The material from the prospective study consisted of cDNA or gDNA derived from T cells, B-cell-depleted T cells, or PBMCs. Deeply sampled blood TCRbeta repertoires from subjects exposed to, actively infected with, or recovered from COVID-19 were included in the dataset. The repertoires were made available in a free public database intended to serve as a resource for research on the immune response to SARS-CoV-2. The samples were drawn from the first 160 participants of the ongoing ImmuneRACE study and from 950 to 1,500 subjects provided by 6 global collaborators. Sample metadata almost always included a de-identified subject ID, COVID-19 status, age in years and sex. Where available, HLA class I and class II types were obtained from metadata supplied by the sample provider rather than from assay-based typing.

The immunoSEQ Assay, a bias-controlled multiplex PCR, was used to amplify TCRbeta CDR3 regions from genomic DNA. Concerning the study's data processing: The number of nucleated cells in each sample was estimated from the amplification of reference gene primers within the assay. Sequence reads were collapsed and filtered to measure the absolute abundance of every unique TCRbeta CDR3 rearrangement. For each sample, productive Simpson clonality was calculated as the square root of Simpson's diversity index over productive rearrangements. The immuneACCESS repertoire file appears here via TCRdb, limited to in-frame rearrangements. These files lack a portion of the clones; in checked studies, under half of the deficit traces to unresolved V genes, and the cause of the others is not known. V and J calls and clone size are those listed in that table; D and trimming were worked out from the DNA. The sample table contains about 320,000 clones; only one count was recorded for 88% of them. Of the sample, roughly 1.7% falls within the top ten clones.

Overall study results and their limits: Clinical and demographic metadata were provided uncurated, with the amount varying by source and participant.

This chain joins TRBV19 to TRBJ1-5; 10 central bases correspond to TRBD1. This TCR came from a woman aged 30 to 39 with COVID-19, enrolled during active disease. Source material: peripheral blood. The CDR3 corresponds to CASSYDRGRQPQHF. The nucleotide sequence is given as TGTGCCAGTAGTTATGACAGGGGGCGTCAGCCCCAGCATTTT.